This T cell receptor beta chain was retrieved from a study of CD8 T cells in ankylosing spondylitis. From the 5' RACE reads, TCRdb called clonotypes with MiXCR, one entry per CDR3 protein. The sample lists about 540,000 distinct CDR3 sequences, over 9.5% occurring once. Study-level results: A TCR beta motif made of about 8 highly homologous variants seemed typical of ankylosing spondylitis blood.

V trimming: 0 bases; J trimming: 6 bases; junction bases outside the gene matches: 7. Germline assignment: CDR1 SGHRS and CDR2 YFSETQ. There are 16 residues in the CDR3. This clonotype was seen a few times. Antigen: not known. The sequencing sample was made of blood, either unsorted or a sorted T cell fraction (not recorded which). J is TRBJ1-5 and V is TRBV5-1; TRBD1 matches at 9 bases. The sequence was collected from a male donor with ankylosing spondylitis. The CDR3 loop is CASSLGDRDGGQPQHF. CDR3 nucleotide sequence: TGCGCCAGCAGCTTGGGGGACAGGGACGGGGGTCAGCCCCAGCATTTT.